Listed below are T cell receptor beta chains from one sample, sequenced in a study of beta chain features in type 1 diabetes. Clones were read by immunoSEQ multiplex PCR, and TCRdb kept only the in-frame ones, dropping some. The top ten hold approximately 0.55% of the sample, which has about 370,000 clones, around a tenth seen once. Sequenced sample: central memory CD4+ T cells from blood. These receptors were obtained from a man aged 30-40 years with type 1 diabetes. Both conserved end residues are part of each CDR3. Each record gives: V gene, clone size, D gene, J gene, CDR3 DNA, CDR3 protein. A D gene is named only where the DNA matches it firmly. Clone size is not always given. Where it is, it says once, few, many or a class for expanded clones.

V: TRBV19; size: .; D: .; J: TRBJ1-5; DNA: TGTGCCAGTAGTATAGGGGGCAGAACCCAGCCCCAGCATTTT; CDR3: CASSIGGRTQPQHF
V: TRBV5-4; size: few; D: .; J: TRBJ2-7; DNA: TGTGCCAGCAGCTTGCCAGGGGGGGGCGAGCAGTACTTC; CDR3: CASSLPGGGEQYF
V: TRBV5-1; size: .; D: TRBD2; J: TRBJ2-2; DNA: TGCGCCAGCAGCCCCCCGGGACTAGCGGGAGTGGGTACCGGGGAGCTGTTTTTT; CDR3: CASSPPGLAGVGTGELFF
V: TRBV4-3; size: few; D: TRBD2; J: TRBJ2-1; DNA: TGCGCCAGCAGCCAACTACTAGCGGCCCCTCCCAATGAGCAGTTCTTC; CDR3: CASSQLLAAPPNEQFF
V: TRBV5-1; size: few; D: .; J: TRBJ2-6; DNA: TGCGCCAGCAGCTCCGGATCTGGGGCCAACGTCCTGACTTTC; CDR3: CASSSGSGANVLTF
V: TRBV27; size: few; D: TRBD1; J: TRBJ1-6; DNA: TGTGCCAGCAGTTTATTTGTGACAGGGGTGGGTAATTCACCCCTCCACTTT; CDR3: CASSLFVTGVGNSPLHF
V: TRBV7-2; size: few; D: .; J: TRBJ1-4; DNA: TGTGCCAGCAGCTTAGGTTATGTCGGGGGTTTTAAACTGTTTTTT; CDR3: CASSLGYVGGFKLFF
V: TRBV5-4; size: few; D: TRBD1; J: TRBJ2-5; DNA: TGTGCCAGCGGCCTGACCAGGGGGCAAGAGACCCAGTACTTC; CDR3: CASGLTRGQETQYF
V: TRBV6-1; size: few; D: .; J: TRBJ2-5; DNA: TGTGCCAGCAGTGAAGCCCTCCTGGGGAGCGGCCAAGAGACCCAGTACTTC; CDR3: CASSEALLGSGQETQYF
V: TRBV30; size: .; D: .; J: TRBJ2-3; DNA: TGTGCCTGGAGTTTCGGAGGGCCAACAGATACGCAGTATTTT; CDR3: CAWSFGGPTDTQYF
V: TRBV11-1; size: few; D: TRBD1; J: TRBJ1-2; DNA: TGTGCCAGCGGCGTCAGGGGGGAAGGCTACACCTTC; CDR3: CASGVRGEGYTF
V: TRBV6-1; size: .; D: .; J: TRBJ2-7; DNA: TGTGCCAGCAGTTCGACACAGGGCGCCCGGTACCAGTACTTC; CDR3: CASSSTQGARYQYF
V: TRBV5-4; size: .; D: TRBD2; J: TRBJ2-7; DNA: TGTGCCAGCAGCTTTTCTAGCGGGACGTCCTACGAGCAGTACTTC; CDR3: CASSFSSGTSYEQYF
V: TRBV7-8; size: few; D: .; J: TRBJ1-2; DNA: TGTGCCAGCAGCTTCGAGGTCGGCAGCCGTTCCGGCTACACCTTC; CDR3: CASSFEVGSRSGYTF